The source of this T cell receptor beta chain is a study of blood T cell repertoires in COVID-19 (TCRdb year 2020). Turning to the overall study: Collaborator samples came from the United States, Italy and Spain and covered acute and convalescent phases of COVID-19. The prospective study material was composed of cDNA or gDNA derived from T cells, B-cell-depleted T cells, or PBMCs. Nearly every sample came with metadata listing a de-identified subject ID, COVID-19 status, age in years and sex. Deeply sampled blood TCRbeta repertoires from subjects exposed to, actively infected with, or recovered from COVID-19 were included in the dataset. The samples were drawn from the first 160 participants of the ongoing ImmuneRACE study and from 1,254 subjects provided by 6 global collaborators. Where available, HLA class I and class II types were taken from metadata supplied by the sample provider and were not determined by assay-based typing. A freely available public database, intended as a resource for researchers studying the immune response to SARS-CoV-2, is where the repertoires were released.

As regards this clone: There is no known antigen for this receptor. It has no much larger one-base neighbor in the sample; base qualities were not kept.

Study-level results and caveats: How much clinical and demographic metadata was included differed by source and by participant, and the metadata was provided uncurated.

Participants in the prospective study were aged about 18 to 95 years, lived in more than 20 United States geographic areas, and enrolled through a virtual design. In the prospective study, cohorts were assigned on the basis of participant-reported clinical history obtained from a screening survey and a study questionnaire. For ImmuneRACE Cohort 3, a participant was defined as recovered based on two consecutive negative NP/OP PCR tests, clearance by a healthcare professional, or resolution of symptoms. Mobile phlebotomists in the prospective study collected whole blood, serum and a nasopharyngeal or oropharyngeal swab from every participant. Participants in the prospective study had the option to provide additional blood draws and questionnaires over a roughly 2-month period. Blood samples from the prospective study were shipped frozen or at room temperature prior to DNA extraction. TCRbeta CDR3 regions were amplified from genomic DNA by means of the immunoSEQ Assay, a bias-controlled multiplex PCR. The original methods were these. Nucleated cell counts per sample were estimated from amplification of reference gene primers within the assay. To quantify the absolute abundance of each unique TCRbeta CDR3 rearrangement, sequence reads were collapsed and filtered. Productive Simpson clonality was computed per sample as the square root of Simpson's diversity index over productive rearrangements. Imported from immuneACCESS, the table was reduced by TCRdb to in-frame sequences with V and J called. These copies leave out some clones; in studies compared against another copy, an unresolved V gene accounts for under half, and the cause of the remainder is not known. V and J calls and clone size follow that table, whereas D and trimming were derived from the DNA. The sample has some 340,000 clones on record, more than 70% of them singletons. In total, the top ten clones hold approximately 5% of the sample.

Sequencing used PBMCs or T cells enriched from blood (not recorded which). The sequence derives from a woman aged 25 to 39 who had recovered from COVID-19.

The base sequence is TGTGCCAGCAGCTTGGTTACTATCAGAGCTTTCTTT. Its protein reads: CASSLVTIRAFF. The chain is assembled from TRBV5-8 and TRBJ1-1; the D gene assignment is ambiguous. According to the germline V gene, CDR1 reads SGHTS and CDR2 reads YDEGEE. From the cysteine through the phenylalanine, the CDR3 covers 12 amino acids. This entry keeps only the CDR3 DNA: 36 bases, framed from base 1. V is cut by 0 bases and J by 10 bases, and the space between the germline ends is 10 bases. The reference TRBV5-8 and TRBJ1-1 proteins fill in what lies around the CDR3, so the full variable domain reads EAGVTQSPTHLIKTRGQQATLRCSPISGHTSVYWYQQALGLGLQFLLWYDEGEERNRGNFPPRFSGRQFPNYSSELNVNALELEDSALYLCASSLVTIRAFFGQGTRLTVV.